This T cell receptor beta chain emerged from a study of beta chain features in type 1 diabetes. Findings and limits, study-wide: High TCR expression in some cells could lead to their over-representation in cDNA sequencing. Within each of all four CD4+ subsets, Type 1 diabetes patients had TCRB CDR3s that were moderately but significantly shorter.

Expressed TCRB transcripts were sequenced, since all the RNA that had been isolated was reverse transcribed. Produced via immunoSEQ multiplex PCR; TCRdb's table is partial and in-frame only. The table lists roughly 340,000 clones, over 10% of them singletons. Comments on this clone: Its antigen is as yet unknown.

CDR3 length: 13 amino acids. Germline values: CDR1 SQVTM, CDR2 ANQGSEA. The V end lost 5 bases, the J end lost 3 bases, and 14 bases lay between the germline ends. The TCR was taken from a young woman with type 1 diabetes. The chain couples TRBV29-1 to TRBJ2-7, with a possible D match to TRBD1 (5 bases). Sequenced material: naive CD4+ T cells from blood. This chain's CDR3 is CSVQTGHIYEQYF. In DNA form, the CDR3 reads TGCAGCGTTCAGACTGGACACATCTACGAGCAGTACTTC.